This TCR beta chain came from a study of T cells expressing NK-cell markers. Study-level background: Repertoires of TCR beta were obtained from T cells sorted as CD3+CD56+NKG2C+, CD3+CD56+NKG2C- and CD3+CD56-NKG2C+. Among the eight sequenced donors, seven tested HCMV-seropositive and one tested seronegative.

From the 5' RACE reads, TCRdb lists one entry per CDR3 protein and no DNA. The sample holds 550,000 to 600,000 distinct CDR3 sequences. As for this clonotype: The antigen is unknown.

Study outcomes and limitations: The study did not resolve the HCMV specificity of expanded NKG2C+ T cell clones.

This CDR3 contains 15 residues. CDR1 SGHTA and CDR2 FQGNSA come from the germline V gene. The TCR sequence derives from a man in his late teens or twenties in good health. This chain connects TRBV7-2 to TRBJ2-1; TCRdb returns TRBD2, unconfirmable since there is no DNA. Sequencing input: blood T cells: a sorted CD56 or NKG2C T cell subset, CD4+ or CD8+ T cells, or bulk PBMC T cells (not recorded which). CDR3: CASSPRSLAGEEQFF.